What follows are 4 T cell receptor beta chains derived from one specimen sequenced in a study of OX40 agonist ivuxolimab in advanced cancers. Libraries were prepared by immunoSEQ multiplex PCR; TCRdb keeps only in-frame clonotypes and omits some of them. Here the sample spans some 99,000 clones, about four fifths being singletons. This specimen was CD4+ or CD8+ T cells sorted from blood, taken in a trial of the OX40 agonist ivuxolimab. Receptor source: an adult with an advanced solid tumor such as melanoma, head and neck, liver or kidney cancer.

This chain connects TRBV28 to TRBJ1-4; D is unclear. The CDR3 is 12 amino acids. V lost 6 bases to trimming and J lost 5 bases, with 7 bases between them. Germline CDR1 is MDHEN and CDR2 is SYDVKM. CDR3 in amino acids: CASSSANEKLFF. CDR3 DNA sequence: TGTGCCAGCAGCTCTGCAAATGAAAAACTGTTTTTT. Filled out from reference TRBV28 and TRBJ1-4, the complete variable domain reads DVKVTQSSRYLVKRTGEKVFLECVQDMDHENMFWYRQDPGLGLRLIYFSYDVKMKEKGDIPEGYSVSREKKERFSLILESASTNQTSMYLCASSSANEKLFFGSGTQLSVL.

CDR3 sequence (DNA): TGTGCCAGCAGTGAAGCGCTTCTAGCGGGGGCGGGAGATACGCAGTATTTT. It encodes CASSEALLAGAGDTQYF. This chain joins TRBV2 and TRBJ2-3; 10 bases are a match to TRBD2. Looked up from germline, CDR1 is SNHLY and CDR2 is FYNNEI. The CDR3 has 17 residues. The V and J ends lost 0 bases and 5 bases, in that order; junction bases with no gene match: 8.

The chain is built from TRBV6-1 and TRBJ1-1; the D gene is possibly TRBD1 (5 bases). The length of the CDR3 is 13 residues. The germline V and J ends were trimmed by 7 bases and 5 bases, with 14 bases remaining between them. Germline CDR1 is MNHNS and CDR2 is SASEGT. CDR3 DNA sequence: TGTGCCAGCATCCTGACAGTGGGAACTGAAGCTTTCTTT. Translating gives CASILTVGTEAFF.

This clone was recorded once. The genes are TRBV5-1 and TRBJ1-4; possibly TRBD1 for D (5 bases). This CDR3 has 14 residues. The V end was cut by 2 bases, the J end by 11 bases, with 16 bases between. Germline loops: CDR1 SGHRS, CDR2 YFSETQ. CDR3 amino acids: CASSLPGTPDKLFF. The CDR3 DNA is TGCGCCAGCAGCTTACCCGGGACCCCGGACAAACTGTTTTTT.